The 18 T cell receptor beta chains listed next were all sequenced from one sample in a study of type 1 regulatory T cells. Via MiXCR, TCRdb re-called the reads, giving one row per CDR3 protein. This table holds 40,000 to 50,000 distinct CDR3 sequences, 12% found once. Antigens for these TCRs are unknown. What was sequenced was cultured non-Tr1 T cells, either the whole culture or a sorted T cell fraction (not recorded which). The receptor set was obtained from a human donor in good health.

This clonotype was observed many times. V usage is TRBV20-1 and J usage is TRBJ2-3, with 7 bases aligning to TRBD1. Per germline, CDR1 DFQATT and CDR2 SNEGSKA (reference sequence). CDR3 length equals 14 residues. Losses at the gene ends were 3 bases for V and 2 bases for J; bases not matched to a gene: 5. CDR3 in DNA: TGCAGTGCTAGGGGACAGCCCTACACAGATACGCAGTATTTT. Its protein is CSARGQPYTDTQYF.

This clonotype came up many times. This rearrangement joins TRBV12-3 or TRBV12-4 to TRBJ2-7; TRBD2 is a possible D gene (6 bases). V was clipped by 7 bases and J by 6 bases, with 19 bases between them. The CDR3 runs 14 residues. CDR3 sequence: CASTPGTSIGEQYF. CDR3 DNA: TGTGCCAGCACCCCAGGGACTTCTATTGGCGAGCAGTACTTC.

This clonotype was counted ten times or more. In DNA, the CDR3 is TGCGCCAGCAGCTTGGGCTCAACCTACGAGCAGTACTTC. Its protein is CASSLGSTYEQYF. This chain uses TRBV5-1 with TRBJ2-7; no definite D call. Looked up from germline, CDR1 is SGHRS and CDR2 is YFSETQ. There are 13 residues in the CDR3. Trimming removed 0 bases from V and 2 bases from J, with 6 bases in between.

This clonotype was seen many times. This sequence joins TRBV7-2 and TRBJ2-3, with D tentatively TRBD2 (7 bases). Trimming shortened V by 2 bases and J by 3 bases, and 12 bases separated the two germline ends. Germline-derived CDR1 and CDR2 are SGHTA and FQGNSA. The CDR3 covers 15 residues. CDR3 DNA sequence: TGTGCCAGCAGCTTACAAGCGGGACAAACAGATACGCAGTATTTT. Translation: CASSLQAGQTDTQYF.

This clonotype was detected ten times or more. The rearrangement joins TRBV9 to TRBJ2-1; 10 nucleotides agree with TRBD1. CDR3 size: 14 residues. Per germline, CDR1 SGDLS and CDR2 YYNGEE. The V gene end was trimmed by 2 bases and the J gene end by 9 bases; junction bases not matched to a gene: 5. CDR3 sequence: CASSVRDRGAEQFF. The CDR3 DNA reads as TGTGCCAGCAGCGTCCGGGACAGGGGTGCTGAGCAGTTCTTC.

In its sample, this clonotype was seen a few times. V gene TRBV25-1 combines with J gene TRBJ2-1; 8 bases agree with TRBD2. Unmatched junction bases numbered 9, after V lost 8 bases and J lost 0 bases. The CDR3 is made up of 16 amino acids. CDR1 is MGHDK, CDR2 SYGVNS, per germline. This CDR3 reads CASRSVREDSYNEQFF. The CDR3 DNA sequence: TGTGCCAGCCGATCGGTGCGGGAGGACTCCTACAATGAGCAGTTCTTC.

As regards this clonotype: A junction boundary mismatches the germline segment, possibly from a read error. The rearrangement links TRBV5-1 to TRBJ2-6; D is perhaps TRBD2 (5 bases). This CDR3 contains 16 residues. Germline V CDR1 and CDR2: SGHRS, YFSETQ. The CDR3 bases are TGCGCCGGCAGCTTGGTTCGGGGCTCTGGGGCCAACGTCCTGACTTTC. This translates into CAGSLVRGSGANVLTF. Full variable domain (outside the CDR3, taken from reference TRBV5-1 and TRBJ2-6): KAGVTQTPRYLIKTRGQQVTLSCSPISGHRSVSWYQQTPGQGLQFLFEYFSETQRNKGNFPGRFSGRQFSNSRSEMNVSTLELGDSALYLCAGSLVRGSGANVLTFGAGSRLTVL.

In this sample, this clonotype turned up a few times. The chain uses TRBV11-2 and TRBJ2-2, with 7 bases lining up with TRBD1. The CDR3 totals 14 residues. V gave up 3 bases and J gave up 7 bases; unmatched junction bases: 5. The germline V gene encodes CDR1 SGHAT and CDR2 FQNNGV. CDR3 amino acids: CASSFNRGGGELFF. In DNA form, the CDR3 reads TGTGCCAGCAGCTTTAACAGGGGTGGCGGGGAGCTGTTTTTT.

This clonotype was observed at least ten times. The rearrangement joins TRBV18 to TRBJ2-5; no reliable D call. From germline, CDR1 is KGHSH and CDR2 LQKENI. The CDR3 spans 12 residues. V lost 3 bases, J lost 4 bases, and 6 bases lay in between. The chain's CDR3 is CASSPHRETQYF. The CDR3 DNA reads as TGTGCCAGCTCACCCCATCGAGAGACCCAGTACTTC.

This clonotype was seen only a few times. This sequence joins TRBV10-3 and TRBJ1-1; tentative D call: TRBD1 (5 bases). CDR1 and CDR2 (germline): ENHRY, SYGVKD. The CDR3 consists of 12 residues. V was clipped by 7 bases and J by 6 bases, with 12 bases between them. CDR3 protein: CAITGGAPEAFF. The CDR3 DNA reads TGTGCCATCACCGGAGGGGCCCCTGAAGCTTTCTTT.

The J gene is TRBJ2-4, the V gene TRBV5-1; either TRBD1 or TRBD2 may supply D (5 bases each). The germline gives CDR1 SGHRS, CDR2 YFSETQ. V was trimmed by 1 base and J by 3 bases, leaving 11 bases between them. The length of the CDR3 is 15 residues. The CDR3 DNA sequence: TGCGCCAGCAGCTTGAGTGGGGACGGCAAAAACATTCAGTACTTC. This translates into CASSLSGDGKNIQYF. Full variable domain (remainder filled in from reference TRBV5-1 and TRBJ2-4): KAGVTQTPRYLIKTRGQQVTLSCSPISGHRSVSWYQQTPGQGLQFLFEYFSETQRNKGNFPGRFSGRQFSNSRSEMNVSTLELGDSALYLCASSLSGDGKNIQYFGAGTRLSVL.

Many counts were recorded for this clonotype. The chain links TRBV20-1 to TRBJ2-1, with a weak D call TRBD2 (7 bases). Germline loops: CDR1 DFQATT, CDR2 SNEGSKA (reference sequence). V lost 6 bases and J lost 9, with 12 bases in between. The CDR3 runs 11 residues. DNA of the CDR3: TGCAGTGCCGGGGGGCGTCTTGAGCAGTTCTTC. This gives the protein CSAGGRLEQFF.

This chain connects TRBV5-1 to TRBJ2-7, with D unclear. This CDR3 has 13 residues. Germline CDR1 SGHRS, CDR2 YFSETQ. V shed 1 base and J shed 2 bases, with 7 bases lying between them. CDR3 sequence (DNA): TGCGCCAGCAGCTTGAGCGAGACCTACGAGCAGTACTTC. Translated, it gives CASSLSETYEQYF.

This clonotype was seen ten or more times. The chain combines TRBV28 with TRBJ1-4; D is unclear. This CDR3 has 14 amino acids. V was clipped by 2 bases and J by 0 bases, with 4 bases between them. Germline values: CDR1 MDHEN, CDR2 SYDVKM. CDR3 in DNA: TGTGCCAGCAGTTTAAGGACAACTAATGAAAAACTGTTTTTT. It encodes CASSLRTTNEKLFF.

This clonotype was found a few times. The rearrangement joins TRBV5-1 to TRBJ1-1; D might be TRBD1 (6 bases). Looked up from germline, CDR1 is SGHRS and CDR2 is YFSETQ. CDR3 length: 16 residues. Trimming stripped 4 bases from V and 6 bases from J, with 22 bases between. The CDR3 DNA reads as TGCGCCAGCAGCAAAGGGACATCGATAAGCTTGTCTGAAGCTTTCTTT. Its protein product is CASSKGTSISLSEAFF.

This clonotype has ten or more counts. V usage is TRBV5-1 and J usage is TRBJ2-5, with TRBD2 as a possible D gene (5 bases). Germline values: CDR1 SGHRS, CDR2 YFSETQ. Trimming took off 1 base at V and 1 base at J, with 8 bases between the two ends. The CDR3 extends over 14 amino acids. The CDR3 sequence is CASSLSGAQETQYF. The CDR3 DNA sequence: TGCGCCAGCAGCTTGAGCGGTGCCCAAGAGACCCAGTACTTC.

This clonotype was seen a handful of times. The chain joins TRBV5-1 to TRBJ2-5; D not resolved. Germline V CDR1 and CDR2: SGHRS, YFSETQ. Trimming took 0 bases from V and 3 from J, leaving 9 bases between them. The CDR3 is 14 amino acids. The CDR3 nucleotides read TGCGCCAGCAGCTTGGGCGCAACAAAAGAGACCCAGTACTTC. The encoded protein is CASSLGATKETQYF.

This clonotype came up many times. V and J are TRBV5-1 and TRBJ2-6; TRBD2 matches at 15 bases. This CDR3 spans 19 amino acids. Germline CDR1 and CDR2: SGHRS and YFSETQ. Unmatched junction bases numbered 2, after V lost 1 base and J lost 0 bases. CDR3 sequence reads: CASSLSGLAGGSGANVLTF. The CDR3 bases are TGCGCCAGCAGCTTGTCGGGACTAGCGGGAGGCTCTGGGGCCAACGTCCTGACTTTC.